The 10 T cell receptor beta chains below all came from one sample that was sequenced in a study of blood T cell repertoires in COVID-19. Repertoires were generated with immunoSEQ multiplex PCR, while TCRdb's copy carries only in-frame clones and drops some. The profile covers some 150,000 clones, with 65% to 85% appearing a single time and 3.5% to 4.5% taken by the ten largest. The sample taken for sequencing was peripheral blood. These receptor sequences come from a woman aged 55-70 years with acute or convalescent COVID-19.

This chain connects TRBV12-5 to TRBJ2-7; possible D gene TRBD2, 6 bases. Per the germline V gene, CDR1 is LGHNT and CDR2 is FRNRAP. V lost 3 bases, J lost 5 bases, and 17 bases lay in between. This CDR3 has 15 amino acids. The CDR3 here is CASGLTLGRNDEQYF. The CDR3, as DNA: TGTGCTAGTGGTTTAACACTGGGGAGGAACGACGAGCAGTACTTC.

The genes are TRBV6-1 and TRBJ1-4, with TRBD1 as a possible D gene (5 bases). Per germline, CDR1 MNHNS and CDR2 SASEGT. This CDR3 has 14 amino acids. V shed 2 bases and J shed 8 bases, with 12 bases lying between them. The CDR3 reads CASSEIDSKEKLFF. The CDR3 coding sequence is TGTGCCAGCAGTGAAATCGACAGCAAAGAAAAACTGTTTTTT.

This chain connects TRBV11-2 to TRBJ1-2; possible D gene TRBD1, 5 bases. Germline lookup yields CDR1 SGHAT and CDR2 FQNNGV. The CDR3 covers 15 residues. Trimming shortened V by 7 bases and J by 6 bases, and 21 bases separated the two germline ends. CDR3 in DNA: TGTGCCAGCACATTGTCGGGGGGGGTCCAGGATGGCTACACCTTC. This codes for CASTLSGGVQDGYTF.

V and J are TRBV27 and TRBJ1-6; tentative D call: TRBD1 (5 bases). From germline, CDR1 is MNHEY and CDR2 SMNVEV (reference sequence). The V end was cut by 1 base, the J end by 8 bases, with 9 bases between. CDR3 length: 14 residues. CDR3 bases: TGTGCCAGCAGTTTATGGGGGGGGGATTCACCCCTCCACTTT. This translates into CASSLWGGDSPLHF.

The rearrangement links TRBV28 to TRBJ1-6; D is undetermined. This CDR3 is built from 12 residues. Germline V gives CDR1 MDHEN, CDR2 SYDVKM. V was trimmed by 9 bases and J by 3 bases, leaving 6 bases between them. The CDR3 spells CARLVYNSPLHF. As DNA, the CDR3 is TGTGCCAGACTCGTCTATAATTCACCCCTCCACTTT.

J is TRBJ2-1 and V is TRBV27; D perhaps matches TRBD1 (5 bases). V dropped 0 bases and J dropped 5 bases, with 11 bases sitting between them. Germline values: CDR1 MNHEY, CDR2 SMNVEV (reference sequence). This CDR3 region has 15 residues. DNA of the CDR3: TGTGCCAGCAGTTTATCAGGGGCCAGAGACAATGAGCAGTTCTTC. As protein: CASSLSGARDNEQFF.

The CDR3 DNA sequence: TGCAGCGTTGAAGATGAGGGTTGGGGATCCGGAAACACCATATATTTT. As protein: CSVEDEGWGSGNTIYF. This chain joins TRBV29-1 and TRBJ1-3, with unresolved D. V gave up 0 bases and J gave up 4 bases, with 16 bases separating them. The germline V gene encodes CDR1 SQVTM and CDR2 ANQGSEA. The CDR3 is 16 residues long.

The rearrangement uses TRBV27 and TRBJ1-2, with TRBD1 matching 7 bases. The CDR3 has 14 residues. The ends lost 6 bases at V and 4 bases at J; junction bases unmatched: 8. Germline CDR1 and CDR2: MNHEY and SMNVEV (reference sequence). The CDR3 nucleotides read TGTGCCAGCAGGACAGGGACCCCTGGCTATGGCTACACCTTC. Translation: CASRTGTPGYGYTF.

The chain carries TRBV29-1 and TRBJ2-3, with a tentative D call TRBD2 (5 bases). CDR1 SQVTM and CDR2 ANQGSEA come from the germline V gene. The ends were cut back, 6 bases at V and 0 bases at J, with 16 bases in the middle. This CDR3 is built from 15 residues. The CDR3 DNA is TGCAGCGTCCCCCGGGGTCCCTCTAGCACAGATACGCAGTATTTT. Translation: CSVPRGPSSTDTQYF.

A single count supports this clone. V gene TRBV28 combines with J gene TRBJ1-4, with TRBD1 as a possible D gene (5 bases). This CDR3 comprises 15 residues. The V end lost 5 bases, the J end lost 3 bases, and 13 bases lay between the germline ends. The germline V gene has CDR1 MDHEN and CDR2 SYDVKM. As DNA, the CDR3 is TGTGCCAGCAGTCACCAGGGTGCGGCTAATGAAAAACTGTTTTTT. Its translation is CASSHQGAANEKLFF.